The 14 T cell receptor beta chains presented below share a single source sample, sequenced in a study of tumor and adjacent non-tumor tissue in lung cancer. TCRbeta libraries were built with three rounds of nested PCR, modified from ARM-PCR. TCRdb re-analysed the multiplex PCR reads in MiXCR, keeping a single row per CDR3 protein. The sample has around 200,000 distinct CDR3 sequences, 70% to 75% seen once. RNA was extracted from bulk tissue without any cell sorting. Sequencing was carried out using lung tumor tissue. The origin of the receptors is a man aged 55-75 years with non-small cell lung cancer.

This chain connects TRBV12-3 or TRBV12-4 to TRBJ2-1, with D unclear. V lost 1 base, J lost 0 bases, and 7 bases lay in between. There are 15 residues in the CDR3. For the CDR3, the DNA is TGTGCCAGCAGTTTAGAGTCTGGCTCCTACAATGAGCAGTTCTTC. Translating it yields CASSLESGSYNEQFF.

J is TRBJ1-4 and V is TRBV11-2; no clear D gene. The CDR3 runs to 15 residues. The germline V and J ends were trimmed by 3 bases and 6 bases, with 14 bases remaining between them. Per germline, CDR1 SGHAT and CDR2 FQNNGV. As DNA, the CDR3 is TGTGCCAGCAGCTTCACGGGTCTTGCGGATGAAAAACTGTTTTTT. Translating gives CASSFTGLADEKLFF.

This clonotype was counted only a few times. No conserved phenylalanine or tryptophan is present at the end of the CDR3, so a read error is the likely explanation. The genes are TRBV6-1 and TRBJ1-5; TRBD1 agrees at 10 bases. This CDR3 comprises 17 residues. V dropped 8 bases and J dropped 4; count of bases not matched to a gene: 14. The V gene's germline CDR1 is MNHNS and CDR2 SASEGT. The CDR3 sequence is CASGGYLTGGANQPQHY. The CDR3 bases are TGTGCCAGCGGAGGTTACCTGACAGGGGGCGCGAATCAGCCCCAGCATTAT.

This clonotype was detected once. The chain joins TRBV11-3 to TRBJ2-1, with D maybe TRBD2 (5 bases). This CDR3 region has 14 residues. Germline CDR1 SGHNT, CDR2 YENEEA. Trimming left V 9 bases short and J 4 bases short, with 16 bases between. The CDR3 protein is CASDFGEQYNEQFF. CDR3 bases: TGTGCCAGTGACTTTGGGGAGCAATACAATGAGCAGTTCTTC.

In regard to this clonotype: A much more abundant neighbour one base away suggests this may be a read error. V gene TRBV20-1 combines with J gene TRBJ1-1; 9 bases align to TRBD1. The germline gives CDR1 DFQATT, CDR2 SNEGSKA (reference sequence). The CDR3 contains 14 residues. The CDR3 spells CSAPGQGPDTEVFF. The DNA of the CDR3 is TGCAGTGCTCCGGGACAGGGCCCGGACACTGAAGTTTTCTTT.

This clonotype was counted a few times. The chain carries TRBV11-2 and TRBJ2-7, with 7 bases lining up with TRBD2. Germline CDR1 and CDR2: SGHAT and FQNNGV. The CDR3 consists of 17 residues. Unmatched junction bases numbered 21, after V lost 6 bases and J lost 7 bases. The CDR3, as DNA: TGTGCCAGCAGGCCAAGAACCGGGGGGTCCTCGGTTTGGGAGCAGTACTTC. The encoded protein is CASRPRTGGSSVWEQYF.

This clonotype was detected only a few times. A much larger clone sits a single nucleotide away, making a read error possible. This chain uses TRBV29-1 with TRBJ2-5; D might be TRBD2 (6 bases). Germline loops: CDR1 SQVTM, CDR2 ANQGSEA. The CDR3 is 12 residues long. V gave up 8 bases and J gave up 4 bases, with 14 bases separating them. CDR3 in amino acids: CSFRTILETQYF. The DNA for the CDR3 is TGCAGCTTCCGGACTATTCTAGAGACCCAGTACTTC.

This clonotype was found a few times. Germline is not matched at one junction end, which may reflect a read error. The CDR3: CAGAPLEENQGTQYF. The CDR3 bases are TGTGCCGGCGCCCCGTTAGAGGAGAACCAAGGGACCCAGTACTTC. This sequence joins TRBV6-1 and TRBJ2-5; D unresolved. The CDR3 has 15 residues. Germline V lookup: CDR1 MNHNS, CDR2 SASEGT.

As for this clonotype: One end of the junction varies from germline; a read error may be responsible. The J gene is TRBJ2-2, the V gene TRBV6-5; 7 bases match TRBD1. This CDR3 spans 16 amino acids. The V gene's germline CDR1 is MNHEY and CDR2 SVGAGI. The CDR3 DNA reads TGTGCCAGTAGCTGGGGACAGAGGGCTTCGTTCGGGAAGCTGTTTTTT. As protein: CASSWGQRASFGKLFF.

This CDR3 reads CSGAGIYKPYNEQFF. DNA of the CDR3: TGCAGTGGGGCTGGGATTTACAAACCCTACAATGAGCAGTTCTTC. V is TRBV20-1 and J is TRBJ2-1, with D unresolved. Looked up from germline, CDR1 is DFQATT and CDR2 is SNEGSKA (reference sequence). The germline V and J ends were trimmed by 7 bases and 2 bases, with 18 bases remaining between them. This CDR3 is 15 amino acids long.

This clonotype was picked up one time. The chain joins TRBV11-2 to TRBJ2-7; 13 nucleotides match TRBD2. J gave up 6 bases and V 7 bases, and 15 bases lay outside the gene matches. The length of the CDR3 is 17 residues. Per germline, CDR1 SGHAT and CDR2 FQNNGV. CDR3 coding DNA: TGTGCCAGCAACTCCTTGGGACTAGCGGGGTGGGGCTTCGAGCAGTACTTC. Its translation: CASNSLGLAGWGFEQYF.

The chain couples TRBV12-3 or TRBV12-4 to TRBJ2-5; no definite D call. CDR3 length: 14 residues. V lost 8 bases to trimming and J lost 4 bases, with 17 bases between them. The CDR3 nucleotides read TGTGCCAGCTGGCCCAACAGCCATATAGAGACCCAGTACTTC. Translated, it gives CASWPNSHIETQYF.

Regarding this clonotype: This likely comes from a read error, as the CDR3 has no conserved phenylalanine or tryptophan at its end. The gene calls are TRBV20-1 and TRBJ2-1; 10 bases match TRBD2. The ends lost 7 bases at V and 5 bases at J; junction bases unmatched: 5. Per the germline V gene, CDR1 is DFQATT and CDR2 is SNEGSKA (reference sequence). This CDR3 is built from 13 residues. The CDR3 sequence is CSVIGTSDNEQFT. For the CDR3, the DNA is TGCAGTGTTATCGGGACTAGCGACAATGAGCAGTTCACC.

The chain recombines TRBV20-1 with TRBJ2-3, with D perhaps matching TRBD1 (6 bases). The CDR3 has 15 residues. The germline V gene has CDR1 DFQATT and CDR2 SNEGSKA (reference sequence). Between the trimmed V and J ends, which lost 3 bases and 4 bases, there was a span of 17 bases. In DNA form, the CDR3 reads TGCAGTGCTAGCCCCCCGTACAGGGTTGCAGATACGCAGTATTTT. It is translated as CSASPPYRVADTQYF.